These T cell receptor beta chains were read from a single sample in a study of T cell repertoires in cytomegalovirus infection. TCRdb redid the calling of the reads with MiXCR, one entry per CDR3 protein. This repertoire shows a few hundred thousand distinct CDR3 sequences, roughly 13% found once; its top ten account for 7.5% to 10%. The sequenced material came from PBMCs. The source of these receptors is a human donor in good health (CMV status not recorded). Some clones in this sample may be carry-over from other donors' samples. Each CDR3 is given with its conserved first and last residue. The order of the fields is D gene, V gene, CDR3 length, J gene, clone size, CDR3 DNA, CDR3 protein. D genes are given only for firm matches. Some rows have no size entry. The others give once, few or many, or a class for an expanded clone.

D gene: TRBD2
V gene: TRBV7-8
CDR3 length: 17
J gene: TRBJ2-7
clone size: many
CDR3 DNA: TGTGCCAGCAGCTTCAGGGGGTCTTTAGCGGGAGCTCGCGAGCAGTACTTC
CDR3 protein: CASSFRGSLAGAREQYF

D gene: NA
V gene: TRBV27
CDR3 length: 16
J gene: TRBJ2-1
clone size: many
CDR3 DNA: TGTGCCAGCAGTTTAGATGGGGGACGAAGAGTAAATGAGCAGTTCTTC
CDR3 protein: CASSLDGGRRVNEQFF

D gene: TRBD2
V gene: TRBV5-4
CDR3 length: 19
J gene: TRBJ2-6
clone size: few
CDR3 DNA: TGTGCCAGCAGCCCCCCCGGGAGGGGAACCTCCTCTGGGGCCAACGTCCTGACTTTC
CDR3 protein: CASSPPGRGTSSGANVLTF

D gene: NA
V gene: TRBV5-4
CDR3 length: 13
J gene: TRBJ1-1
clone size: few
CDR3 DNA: TGTGCCAGCAGCTTGGGTCCGGACACTGAAGCTTTCTTT
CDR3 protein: CASSLGPDTEAFF

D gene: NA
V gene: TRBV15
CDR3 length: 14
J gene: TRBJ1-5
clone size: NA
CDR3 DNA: TGTGCCACCAGCGGGGCACGGGACAATCAGCCCCAGCATTTT
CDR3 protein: CATSGARDNQPQHF

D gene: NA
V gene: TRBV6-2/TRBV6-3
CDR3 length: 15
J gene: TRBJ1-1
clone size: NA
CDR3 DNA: TGTGCCAGCACTGAGCCCGGGACATGGACCACTGAAGCTTTCTTT
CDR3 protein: CASTEPGTWTTEAFF

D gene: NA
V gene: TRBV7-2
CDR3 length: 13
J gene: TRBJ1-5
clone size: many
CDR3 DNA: TGTGCCAGCAGCTTAGTTGCGGGTCAGCCCCAGCATTTT
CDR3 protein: CASSLVAGQPQHF

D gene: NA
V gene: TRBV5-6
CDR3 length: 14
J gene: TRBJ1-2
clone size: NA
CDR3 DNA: TGTGCCAGCAGCTTGGTAGGGCCTAACTATGGCTACACCTTC
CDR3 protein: CASSLVGPNYGYTF

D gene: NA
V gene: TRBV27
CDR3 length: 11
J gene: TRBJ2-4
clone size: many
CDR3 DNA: TGTGCCAGCAGGGGGGGAAACATTCAGTACTTC
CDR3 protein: CASRGGNIQYF

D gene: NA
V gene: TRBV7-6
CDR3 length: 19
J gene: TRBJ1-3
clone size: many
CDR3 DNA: TGTGCCAGCAGCTTATGGGCCAGCCATAATTCTCTGGTTGGAAACACCATATATTTT
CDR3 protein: CASSLWASHNSLVGNTIYF

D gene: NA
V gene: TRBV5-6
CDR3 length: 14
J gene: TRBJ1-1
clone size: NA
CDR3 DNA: TGTGCCAGCAGCTTTTTGGACAAGAACACTGAAGCTTTCTTT
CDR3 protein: CASSFLDKNTEAFF

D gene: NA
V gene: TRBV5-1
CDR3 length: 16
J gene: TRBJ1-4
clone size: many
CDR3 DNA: TGCGCCAGCAGCTTGGGATCAGAGCCCCCACTTGGAAAACTGTTTTTT
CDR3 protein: CASSLGSEPPLGKLFF

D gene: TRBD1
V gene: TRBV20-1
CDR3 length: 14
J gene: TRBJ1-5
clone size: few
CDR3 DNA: TGCAGTGCTCCGGACAGGGGTAGCAATCAGCCCCAGCATTTT
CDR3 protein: CSAPDRGSNQPQHF

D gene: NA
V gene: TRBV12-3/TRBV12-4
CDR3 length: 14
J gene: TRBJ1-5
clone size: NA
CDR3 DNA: TGTGCCAGCAGCTTTTACAAAGGTAGTCAGCCCCAGCATTTT
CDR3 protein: CASSFYKGSQPQHF

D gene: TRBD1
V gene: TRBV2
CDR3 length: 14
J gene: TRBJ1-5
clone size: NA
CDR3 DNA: TGTGCCAGCACCTTGGACAGGGGGAATCAGCCCCAGCATTTT
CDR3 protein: CASTLDRGNQPQHF

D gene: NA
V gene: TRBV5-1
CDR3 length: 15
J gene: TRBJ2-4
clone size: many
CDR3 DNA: TGCGCCAGCAGCTTGGGAACAGGAGTCAAAAACATTCAGTACTTC
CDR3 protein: CASSLGTGVKNIQYF

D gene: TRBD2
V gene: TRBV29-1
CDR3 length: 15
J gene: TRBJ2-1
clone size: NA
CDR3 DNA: TGCAGCGTTGTGGGTAGCGGGAAGCCCTACAATGAGCAGTTCTTC
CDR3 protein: CSVVGSGKPYNEQFF

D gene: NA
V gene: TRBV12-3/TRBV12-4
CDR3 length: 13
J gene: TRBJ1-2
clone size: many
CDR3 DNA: TGTGCCAGTACCGGAGAGGGGGGAGGTGGCTACACCTTC
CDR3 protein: CASTGEGGGGYTF

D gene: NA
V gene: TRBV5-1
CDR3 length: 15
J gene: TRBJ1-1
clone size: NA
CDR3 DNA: TGCGCCAGCAGCTTGGCCACGAGTGGAGACACTGAAGCTTTCTTT
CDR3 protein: CASSLATSGDTEAFF

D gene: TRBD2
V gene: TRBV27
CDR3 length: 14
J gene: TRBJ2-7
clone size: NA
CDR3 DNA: TGTGCCAGCAGTACCCGGACGGGGGGATACGAGCAGTACTTC
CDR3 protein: CASSTRTGGYEQYF

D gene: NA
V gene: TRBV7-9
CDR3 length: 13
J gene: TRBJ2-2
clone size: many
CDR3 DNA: TGTGCCAGCAGCTCCGGACAGACCGGGGAGCTGTTTTTT
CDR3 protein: CASSSGQTGELFF

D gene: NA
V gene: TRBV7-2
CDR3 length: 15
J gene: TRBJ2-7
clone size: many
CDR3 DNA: TGTGCCAGCAGCGCGCCAGGGGCCCCCGCCTACGAGCAGTACTTC
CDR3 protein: CASSAPGAPAYEQYF

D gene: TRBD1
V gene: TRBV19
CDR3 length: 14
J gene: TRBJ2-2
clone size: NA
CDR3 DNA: TGTGCCGTTAGGGGACAGTCTCACACCGGGGAGCTGTTTTTT
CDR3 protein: CAVRGQSHTGELFF

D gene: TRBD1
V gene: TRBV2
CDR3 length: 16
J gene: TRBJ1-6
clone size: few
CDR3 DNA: TGTGCCAGCACCCCAGGACAGGGTCGCTATAATTCACCCCTCCACTTT
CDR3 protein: CASTPGQGRYNSPLHF

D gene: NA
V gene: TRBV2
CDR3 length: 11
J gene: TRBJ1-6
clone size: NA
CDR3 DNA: TGTGCCAGCAGTTACGATTCACCCCTCCACTTT
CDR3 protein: CASSYDSPLHF

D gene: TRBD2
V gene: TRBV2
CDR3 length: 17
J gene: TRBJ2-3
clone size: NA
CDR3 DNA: TGTGCCAGCAGTGGAAATAGCGGGGGCGCTAGCACAGATACGCAGTATTTT
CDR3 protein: CASSGNSGGASTDTQYF

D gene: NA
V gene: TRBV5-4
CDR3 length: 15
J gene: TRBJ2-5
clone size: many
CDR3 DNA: TGTGCCAGCAGCGGCCCCCGGGGGTCCGGGGAGACCCAGTACTTC
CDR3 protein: CASSGPRGSGETQYF

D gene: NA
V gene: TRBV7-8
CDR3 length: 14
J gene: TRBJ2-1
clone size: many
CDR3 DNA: TGTGCCAGCAGCTTACCAGATTTTTACAATGAGCAGTTCTTC
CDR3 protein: CASSLPDFYNEQFF

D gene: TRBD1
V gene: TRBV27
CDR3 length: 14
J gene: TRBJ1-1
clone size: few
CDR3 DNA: TGTGCCAGCAGACAGGGGGGTGAGAACACTGAAGCTTTCTTT
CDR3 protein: CASRQGGENTEAFF

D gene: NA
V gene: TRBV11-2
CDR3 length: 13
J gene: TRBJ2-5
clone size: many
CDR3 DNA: TGTGCCAGCAGTCAAAGCGGCATTGAGACCCAGTACTTC
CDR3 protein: CASSQSGIETQYF

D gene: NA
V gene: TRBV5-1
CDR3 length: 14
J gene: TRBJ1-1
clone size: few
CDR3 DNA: TGCGCCAGCAGCTTGGACGTCCCGGGGACTGAAGCTTTCTTT
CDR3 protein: CASSLDVPGTEAFF

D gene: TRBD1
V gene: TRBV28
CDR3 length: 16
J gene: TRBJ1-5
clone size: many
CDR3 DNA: TGTGCCAGCAGGCGGACAGGGGATTATAGCAATCAGCCCCAGCATTTT
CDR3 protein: CASRRTGDYSNQPQHF

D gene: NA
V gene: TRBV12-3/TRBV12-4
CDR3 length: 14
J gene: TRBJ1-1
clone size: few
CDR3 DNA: TGTGCCAGCAGTTTAGCGCTGATGAACACTGAAGCTTTCTTT
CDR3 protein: CASSLALMNTEAFF